This T cell receptor (beta chain) was sequenced in a study of cytomegalovirus exposure and HLA in healthy donors. For this clone: Its antigen is unidentified.

V lost 2 bases and J 2 bases, leaving 15 bases between the germline ends. The CDR3 has 16 amino acids. Germline V lookup: CDR1 SGHTA, CDR2 FQGNSA. Primers: 60 Vbeta forward and 13 Jbeta reverse. Under the authors' procedure: Later reanalysis found around 84 million unique TCR beta chains, 9 million to 12 million of them shared. Here immunoSEQ multiplex PCR was the method, and the copy in TCRdb shows in-frame clones only, minus some. That table furnishes V, J and clone size, whereas the DNA furnished D and trimming. The sample contains fewer than 120,000 clones, about three quarters of which appear only once. General study results and limits: A prior analysis recorded that most TCR beta V segments were productive about 90% or about 30% of the time.

Specimen: PBMCs. This chain joins TRBV7-2 and TRBJ2-5; tentative D call: TRBD2 (6 bases). The clonotype comes from a woman aged 55 to 70 in good health and CMV-seropositive. CDR3 residues: CASSLRALASQETQYF. The CDR3 coding sequence is TGTGCCAGCAGCTTAAGGGCGCTAGCGTCTCAAGAGACCCAGTACTTC.